This TCR beta chain comes out of a study of blood T cell repertoires in COVID-19. Looking at the study overall: Samples came from the United States, Italy and Spain, spanning acute and convalescent COVID-19. From T cells, B-cell-depleted T cells, or PBMCs came the material, which was cDNA or gDNA.

V lost 3 bases and J lost 1, with 16 bases in between. The CDR3 runs to 17 residues. Germline V gene lookup returns CDR1 LNHDA and CDR2 SQIVND (reference sequence). As handled by the study authors: Quantification of nucleated cells was approximated via reference gene primer amplification. Sequenced by immunoSEQ multiplex PCR; TCRdb stores in-frame clones only, minus some. That table gives V, J and clone size, and the DNA gave D and trimming. The data show 200,000 to 300,000 clones, around 85% seen once. Sequencing was performed on peripheral blood. The clonotype originates from a woman aged 60-70 years with active or convalescent COVID-19. The chain combines TRBV19 with TRBJ1-5, with D possibly TRBD1 on 6 matching bases. The CDR3: CASSMTRGRLSNQPQHF. CDR3 nucleotides: TGTGCCAGTAGTATGACCAGGGGCCGTTTGAGCAATCAGCCCCAGCATTTT.